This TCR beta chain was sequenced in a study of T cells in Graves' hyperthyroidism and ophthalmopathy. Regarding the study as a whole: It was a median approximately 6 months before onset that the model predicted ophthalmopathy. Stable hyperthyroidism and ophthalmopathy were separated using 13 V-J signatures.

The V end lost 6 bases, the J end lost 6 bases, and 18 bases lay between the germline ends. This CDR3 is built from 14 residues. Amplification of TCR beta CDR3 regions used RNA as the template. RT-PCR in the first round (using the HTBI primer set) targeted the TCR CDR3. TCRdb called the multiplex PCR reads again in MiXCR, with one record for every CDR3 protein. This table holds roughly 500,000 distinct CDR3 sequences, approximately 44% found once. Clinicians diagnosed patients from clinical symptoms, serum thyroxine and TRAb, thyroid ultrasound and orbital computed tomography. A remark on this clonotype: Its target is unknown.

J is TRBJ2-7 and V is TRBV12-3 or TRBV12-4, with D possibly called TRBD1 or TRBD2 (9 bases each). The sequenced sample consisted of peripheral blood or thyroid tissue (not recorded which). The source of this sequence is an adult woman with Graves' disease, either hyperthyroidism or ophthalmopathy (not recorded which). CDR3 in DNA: TGTGCCAGCAGGGGGACAGGGACTAGCCGCGAGCAGTACTTC. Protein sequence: CASRGTGTSREQYF.